These T cell receptor beta chains were read from a single sample in a study of glioma-infiltrating T cells. A single record per CDR3 protein comes from TCRdb applying MiXCR to the multiplex PCR reads. The sample carries tens of thousands of distinct CDR3 sequences, 20% to 25% recorded once. What was sequenced was glioma tissue, nonneoplastic brain tissue, or PBMCs (not recorded which). These receptors were collected from a human donor with low-grade glioma or glioblastoma, undergoing nonglioma brain surgery, or in good health (not recorded which). Both conserved end residues are trimmed from each CDR3. The D gene is left open where the match is weak. A clone size is listed for some rows: how often the clone was seen (once, few, many), or a class if it is expanded.

clone_size: .; v_call: TRBV12-3/TRBV12-4; d_call: .; j_call: TRBJ1-4; cdr3_aa: ASSTRTREGEKLF
clone_size: many; v_call: TRBV10-2; d_call: TRBD2; j_call: TRBJ2-3; cdr3_aa: ASMPGLAMTQY
clone_size: .; v_call: TRBV5-4; d_call: TRBD2; j_call: TRBJ2-1; cdr3_aa: ASSSGLVFEQF
clone_size: .; v_call: TRBV9; d_call: .; j_call: TRBJ2-1; cdr3_aa: ASSAEDLALYNEQF
clone_size: .; v_call: TRBV5-5; d_call: .; j_call: TRBJ1-1; cdr3_aa: ASSLVQGLAHTEAF
clone_size: many; v_call: TRBV5-1; d_call: .; j_call: TRBJ2-7; cdr3_aa: ASSLQGDEQY
clone_size: .; v_call: TRBV29-1; d_call: .; j_call: TRBJ2-3; cdr3_aa: SVLWTGTDTQY
clone_size: many; v_call: TRBV19; d_call: .; j_call: TRBJ1-1; cdr3_aa: ASSGGELDTEAF
clone_size: few; v_call: TRBV29-1; d_call: TRBD1; j_call: TRBJ2-7; cdr3_aa: SVKTGKLYEQY
clone_size: medium-sized; v_call: TRBV7-2; d_call: .; j_call: TRBJ2-5; cdr3_aa: ASSFTGSGQETQY
clone_size: many; v_call: TRBV7-2; d_call: TRBD2; j_call: TRBJ2-3; cdr3_aa: ASGGGMSDTQY
clone_size: .; v_call: TRBV29-1; d_call: .; j_call: TRBJ2-7; cdr3_aa: SVGGGGGRNEQY
clone_size: few; v_call: TRBV19; d_call: .; j_call: TRBJ1-1; cdr3_aa: ASSIGALTRGAF
clone_size: many; v_call: TRBV7-9; d_call: .; j_call: TRBJ1-1; cdr3_aa: ASSLPVPNTEAF
clone_size: many; v_call: TRBV6-2/TRBV6-3; d_call: .; j_call: TRBJ1-6; cdr3_aa: ASRLMGDSPLH
clone_size: .; v_call: TRBV29-1; d_call: .; j_call: TRBJ1-6; cdr3_aa: SVEETANSPLH
clone_size: few; v_call: TRBV4-1; d_call: .; j_call: TRBJ2-1; cdr3_aa: ASSQIPMGEQF
clone_size: many; v_call: TRBV27; d_call: .; j_call: TRBJ1-6; cdr3_aa: ASSPRGGTNSPLH
clone_size: many; v_call: TRBV7-2; d_call: .; j_call: TRBJ2-5; cdr3_aa: ASSPGTHRETQY
clone_size: many; v_call: TRBV3-1; d_call: TRBD1; j_call: TRBJ1-3; cdr3_aa: ASSYRQGGNTIY
clone_size: many; v_call: TRBV20-1; d_call: .; j_call: TRBJ1-3; cdr3_aa: SARDPGDPGNTIY
clone_size: many; v_call: TRBV28; d_call: TRBD2; j_call: TRBJ2-7; cdr3_aa: ASSLVVAGTEQY
clone_size: few; v_call: TRBV5-1; d_call: TRBD2; j_call: TRBJ2-7; cdr3_aa: ASSFIAGVSEQY
clone_size: many; v_call: TRBV5-4; d_call: TRBD2; j_call: TRBJ2-3; cdr3_aa: ASSLLKTSGTDTQY
clone_size: many; v_call: TRBV7-2; d_call: TRBD2; j_call: TRBJ2-3; cdr3_aa: ASSSGLAPDTQY
clone_size: few; v_call: TRBV2; d_call: TRBD2; j_call: TRBJ2-7; cdr3_aa: ASSPGLAGYEQY
clone_size: many; v_call: TRBV24-1; d_call: TRBD2; j_call: TRBJ2-7; cdr3_aa: ATSDRTSGTYEQY
clone_size: many; v_call: TRBV5-6; d_call: .; j_call: TRBJ1-2; cdr3_aa: ASSRPGRDGYT
clone_size: many; v_call: TRBV7-2; d_call: TRBD1; j_call: TRBJ1-1; cdr3_aa: ASSPWTGATEAF
clone_size: few; v_call: TRBV10-3; d_call: TRBD1; j_call: TRBJ1-1; cdr3_aa: AISDSGQANTEAF
clone_size: .; v_call: TRBV11-2; d_call: TRBD2; j_call: TRBJ2-1; cdr3_aa: ASSPRRAGEWNEQF
clone_size: many; v_call: TRBV20-1; d_call: .; j_call: TRBJ2-1; cdr3_aa: SAKRGGSYNEQF
clone_size: many; v_call: TRBV3-1; d_call: .; j_call: TRBJ2-5; cdr3_aa: ASSPVRETQY
clone_size: few; v_call: TRBV11-2; d_call: .; j_call: TRBJ1-2; cdr3_aa: ASSLDPTNYGYT
clone_size: many; v_call: TRBV6-1; d_call: .; j_call: TRBJ2-5; cdr3_aa: ASKVGEETQY
clone_size: many; v_call: TRBV19; d_call: TRBD2; j_call: TRBJ2-3; cdr3_aa: ASSPAGPDTQY
clone_size: few; v_call: TRBV19; d_call: .; j_call: TRBJ2-1; cdr3_aa: ASSIRGGKYNEQF
clone_size: many; v_call: TRBV20-1; d_call: .; j_call: TRBJ1-2; cdr3_aa: SATPRGSEGYGYT
clone_size: many; v_call: TRBV18; d_call: TRBD2; j_call: TRBJ2-7; cdr3_aa: ASSLSSAGGSYEQY
clone_size: many; v_call: TRBV6-6; d_call: .; j_call: TRBJ1-6; cdr3_aa: ASSYQGLSPLH
clone_size: .; v_call: TRBV5-1; d_call: .; j_call: TRBJ2-5; cdr3_aa: ASSLEGRGETQY
clone_size: .; v_call: TRBV7-9; d_call: .; j_call: TRBJ2-2; cdr3_aa: ASSLRTGELF
clone_size: many; v_call: TRBV28; d_call: .; j_call: TRBJ1-1; cdr3_aa: ASRLRVGAF
clone_size: medium-sized; v_call: TRBV7-2; d_call: .; j_call: TRBJ1-2; cdr3_aa: ASSFQQYLGYT
clone_size: many; v_call: TRBV2; d_call: .; j_call: TRBJ1-3; cdr3_aa: ASRSSSGNTIY